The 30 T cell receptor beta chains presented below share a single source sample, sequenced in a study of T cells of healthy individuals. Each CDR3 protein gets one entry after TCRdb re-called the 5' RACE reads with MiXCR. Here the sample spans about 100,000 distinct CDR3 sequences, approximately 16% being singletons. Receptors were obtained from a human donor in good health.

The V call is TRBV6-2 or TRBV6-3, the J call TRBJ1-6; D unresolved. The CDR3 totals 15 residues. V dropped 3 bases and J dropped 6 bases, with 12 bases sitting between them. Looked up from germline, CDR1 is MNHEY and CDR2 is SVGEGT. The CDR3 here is CASSYTPRPNSPLHF. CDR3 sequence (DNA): TGTGCCAGCAGTTATACTCCGCGGCCTAATTCACCCCTCCACTTT.

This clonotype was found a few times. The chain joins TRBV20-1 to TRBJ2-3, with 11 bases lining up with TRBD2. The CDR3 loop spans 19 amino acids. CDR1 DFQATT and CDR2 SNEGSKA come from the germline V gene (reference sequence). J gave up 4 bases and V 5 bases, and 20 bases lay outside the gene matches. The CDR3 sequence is CSAPPGLAGGVLGADTQYF. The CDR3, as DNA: TGCAGTGCTCCCCCGGGGCTAGCGGGGGGCGTGCTGGGCGCAGATACGCAGTATTTT.

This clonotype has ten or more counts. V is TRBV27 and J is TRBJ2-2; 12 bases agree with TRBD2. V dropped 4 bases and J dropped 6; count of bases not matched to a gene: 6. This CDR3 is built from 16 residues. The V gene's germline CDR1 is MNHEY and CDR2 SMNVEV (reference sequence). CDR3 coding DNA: TGTGCCAGCAGTTCCTGGACTAGCGGGGTTGCCGGGGAGCTGTTTTTT. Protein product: CASSSWTSGVAGELFF.

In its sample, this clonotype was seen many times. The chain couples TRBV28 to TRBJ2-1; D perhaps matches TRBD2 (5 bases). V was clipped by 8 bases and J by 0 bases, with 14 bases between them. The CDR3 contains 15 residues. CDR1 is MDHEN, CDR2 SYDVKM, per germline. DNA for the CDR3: TGTGCCAGCCGTTCGCGCGGGCCCTCCTACAATGAGCAGTTCTTC. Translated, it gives CASRSRGPSYNEQFF.

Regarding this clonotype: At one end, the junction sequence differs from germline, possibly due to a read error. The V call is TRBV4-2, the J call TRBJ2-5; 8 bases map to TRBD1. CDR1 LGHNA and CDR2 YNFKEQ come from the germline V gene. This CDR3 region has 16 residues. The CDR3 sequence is CASSKENRGVQETQYF. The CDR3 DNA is TGTGCCAGCAGCAAAGAAAACAGGGGGGTTCAAGAGACCCAGTACTTC.

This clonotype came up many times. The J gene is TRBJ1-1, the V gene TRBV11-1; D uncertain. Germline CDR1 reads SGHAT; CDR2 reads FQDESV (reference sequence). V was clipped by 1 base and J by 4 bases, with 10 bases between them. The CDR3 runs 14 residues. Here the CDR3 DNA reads TGTGCCAGCAGCTTAGTGGGCCAGAGCACTGAAGCTTTCTTT. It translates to CASSLVGQSTEAFF.

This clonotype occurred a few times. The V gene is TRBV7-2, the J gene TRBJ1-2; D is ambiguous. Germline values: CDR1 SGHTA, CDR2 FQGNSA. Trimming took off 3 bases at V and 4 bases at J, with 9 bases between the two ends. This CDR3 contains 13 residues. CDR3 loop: CASSLGAVYGYTF. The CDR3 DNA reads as TGTGCCAGCAGCTTGGGCGCAGTCTATGGCTACACCTTC.

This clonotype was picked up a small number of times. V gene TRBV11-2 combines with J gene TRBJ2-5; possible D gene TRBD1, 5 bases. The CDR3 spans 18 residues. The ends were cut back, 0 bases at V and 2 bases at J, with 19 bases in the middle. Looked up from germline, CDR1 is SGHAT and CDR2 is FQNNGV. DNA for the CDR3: TGTGCCAGCAGCTTAGATCGCCGGACCAGGGAAATACAAGAGACCCAGTACTTC. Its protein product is CASSLDRRTREIQETQYF. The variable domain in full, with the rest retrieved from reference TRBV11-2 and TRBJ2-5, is EAGVAQSPRYKIIEKRQSVAFWCNPISGHATLYWYQQILGQGPKLLIQFQNNGVVDDSQLPKDRFSAERLKGVDSTLKIQPAKLEDSAVYLCASSLDRRTREIQETQYFGPGTRLLVL.

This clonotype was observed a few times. CDR3 sequence reads: CASSLGALGAGQPQHF. In nucleotides, the CDR3 is TGCGCCAGCAGCTTGGGGGCCCTGGGGGCTGGTCAGCCCCAGCATTTT. The chain employs TRBV5-1 and TRBJ1-5; a possible D gene is TRBD1 (6 bases). Trimming left V 0 bases short and J 6 bases short, with 16 bases between. Per the germline V gene, CDR1 is SGHRS and CDR2 is YFSETQ. This CDR3 region has 16 residues.

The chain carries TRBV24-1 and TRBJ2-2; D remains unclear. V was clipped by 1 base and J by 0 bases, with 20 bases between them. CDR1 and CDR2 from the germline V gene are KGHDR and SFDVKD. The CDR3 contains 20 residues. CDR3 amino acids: CATSDFRAISERTNTGELFF. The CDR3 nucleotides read TGTGCCACCAGTGATTTTAGGGCAATCTCGGAGCGCACGAACACCGGGGAGCTGTTTTTT.

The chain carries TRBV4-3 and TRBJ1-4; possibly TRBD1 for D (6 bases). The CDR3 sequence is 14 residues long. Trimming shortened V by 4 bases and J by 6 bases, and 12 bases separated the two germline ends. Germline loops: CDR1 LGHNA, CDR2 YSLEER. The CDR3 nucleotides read TGCGCCAGCAGCCGACAGGTGGGGGATGAAAAACTGTTTTTT. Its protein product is CASSRQVGDEKLFF.

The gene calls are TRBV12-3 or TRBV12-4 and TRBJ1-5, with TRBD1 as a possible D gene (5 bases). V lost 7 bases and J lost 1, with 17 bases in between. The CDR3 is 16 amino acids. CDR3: CASTKQVGGSNQPQHF. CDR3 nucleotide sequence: TGTGCCAGCACCAAACAAGTCGGGGGGAGCAATCAGCCCCAGCATTTT.

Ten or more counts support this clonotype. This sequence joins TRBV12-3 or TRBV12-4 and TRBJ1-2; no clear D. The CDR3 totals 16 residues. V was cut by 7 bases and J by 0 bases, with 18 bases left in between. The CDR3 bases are TGTGCCAGCATTGAGAATCGGGGTCTAGCTAACTATGGCTACACCTTC. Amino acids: CASIENRGLANYGYTF.

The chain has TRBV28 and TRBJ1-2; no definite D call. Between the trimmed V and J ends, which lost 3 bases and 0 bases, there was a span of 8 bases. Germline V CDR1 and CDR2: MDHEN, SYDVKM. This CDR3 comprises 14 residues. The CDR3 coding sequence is TGTGCCAGCAGTTTCGGACCAACTAACTATGGCTACACCTTC. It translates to CASSFGPTNYGYTF.

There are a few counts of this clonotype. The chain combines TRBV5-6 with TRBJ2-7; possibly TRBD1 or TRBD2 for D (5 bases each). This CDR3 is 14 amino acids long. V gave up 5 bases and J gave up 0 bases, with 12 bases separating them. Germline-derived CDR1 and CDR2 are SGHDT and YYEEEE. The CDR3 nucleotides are TGTGCCAGCAGTTTCGGGACGGCCTCCTACGAGCAGTACTTC. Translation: CASSFGTASYEQYF.

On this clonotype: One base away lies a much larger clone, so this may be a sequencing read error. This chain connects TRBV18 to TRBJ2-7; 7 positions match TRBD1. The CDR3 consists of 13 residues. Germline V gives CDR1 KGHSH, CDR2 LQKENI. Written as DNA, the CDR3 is TGTGTCAGCTCACCAGACAGGGCCCACGAGCAGTACTTC. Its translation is CVSSPDRAHEQYF. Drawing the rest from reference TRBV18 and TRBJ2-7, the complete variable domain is NAGVMQNPRHLVRRRGQEARLRCSPMKGHSHVYWYRQLPEEGLKFMVYLQKENIIDESGMPKERFSAEFPKEGPSILRIQQVVRGDSAAYFCVSSPDRAHEQYFGPGTRLTVT.

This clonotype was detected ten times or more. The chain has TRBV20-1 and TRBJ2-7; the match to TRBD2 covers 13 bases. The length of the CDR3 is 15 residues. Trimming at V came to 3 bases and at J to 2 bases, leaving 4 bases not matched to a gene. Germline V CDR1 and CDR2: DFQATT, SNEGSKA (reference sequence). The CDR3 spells CSASLGLAGTYEQYF. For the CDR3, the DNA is TGCAGTGCTAGCCTGGGACTAGCGGGGACCTACGAGCAGTACTTC.

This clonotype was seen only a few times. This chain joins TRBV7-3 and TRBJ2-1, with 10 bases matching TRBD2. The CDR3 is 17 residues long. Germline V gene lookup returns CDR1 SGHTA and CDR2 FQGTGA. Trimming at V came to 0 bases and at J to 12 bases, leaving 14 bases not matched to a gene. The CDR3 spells CASSLTSLAGVLLAQFF. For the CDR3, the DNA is TGTGCCAGCAGCTTAACTTCGCTAGCGGGAGTATTACTGGCGCAGTTCTTC.

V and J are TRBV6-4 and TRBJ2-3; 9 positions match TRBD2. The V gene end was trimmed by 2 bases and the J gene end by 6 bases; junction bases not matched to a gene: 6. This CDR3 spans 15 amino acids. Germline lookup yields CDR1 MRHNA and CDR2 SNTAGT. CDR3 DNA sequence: TGTGCCAGCAGTGACCGGGCGGGAGGGCATGATACGCAGTATTTT. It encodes CASSDRAGGHDTQYF.

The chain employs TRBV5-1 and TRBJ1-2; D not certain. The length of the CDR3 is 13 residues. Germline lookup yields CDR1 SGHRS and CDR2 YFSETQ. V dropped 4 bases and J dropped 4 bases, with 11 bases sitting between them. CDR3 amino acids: CASSDDGSYGYTF. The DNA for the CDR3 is TGCGCCAGCAGCGATGACGGGTCCTATGGCTACACCTTC.

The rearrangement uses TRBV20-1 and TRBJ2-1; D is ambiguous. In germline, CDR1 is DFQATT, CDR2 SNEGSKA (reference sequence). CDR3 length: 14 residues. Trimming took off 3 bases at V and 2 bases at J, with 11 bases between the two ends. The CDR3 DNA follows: TGCAGTGCTAGGCGGCGGTCCCCCTACAATGAGCAGTTCTTC. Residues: CSARRRSPYNEQFF.

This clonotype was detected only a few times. DNA for the CDR3: TGTGCCAGCAGTTCCGGACTAGCGGGGGGGCAGGAGCAGTTCTTC. This gives the protein CASSSGLAGGQEQFF. This chain joins TRBV12-3 or TRBV12-4 and TRBJ2-1; TRBD2 matches 15 bases. The V gene end was trimmed by 4 bases and the J gene end by 10 bases; junction bases not matched to a gene: 5. CDR3 length: 15 amino acids.

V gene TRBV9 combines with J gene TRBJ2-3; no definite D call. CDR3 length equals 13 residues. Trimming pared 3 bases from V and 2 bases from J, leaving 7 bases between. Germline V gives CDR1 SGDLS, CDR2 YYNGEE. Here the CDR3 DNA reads TGTGCCAGCAGCGCCCCGAACACAGATACGCAGTATTTT. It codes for CASSAPNTDTQYF.

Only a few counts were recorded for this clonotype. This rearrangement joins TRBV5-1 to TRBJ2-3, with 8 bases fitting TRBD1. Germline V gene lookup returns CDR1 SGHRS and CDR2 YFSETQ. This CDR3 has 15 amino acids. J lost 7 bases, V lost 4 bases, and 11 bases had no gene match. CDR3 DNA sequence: TGCGCCAGCAGCCTTAGGACAGGGCGGGAAAATACGCAGTATTTT. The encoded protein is CASSLRTGRENTQYF.

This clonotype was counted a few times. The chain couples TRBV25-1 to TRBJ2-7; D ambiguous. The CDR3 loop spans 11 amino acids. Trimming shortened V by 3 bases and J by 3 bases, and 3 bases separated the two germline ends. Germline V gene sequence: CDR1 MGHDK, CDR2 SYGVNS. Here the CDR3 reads CASSENYEQYF. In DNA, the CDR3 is TGTGCCAGCAGTGAGAACTACGAGCAGTACTTC.

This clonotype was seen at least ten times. The CDR3 loop is CASSPLGQAYEQYF. CDR3 coding DNA: TGCGCCAGCAGCCCCTTGGGACAGGCCTACGAGCAGTACTTC. The chain links TRBV5-1 to TRBJ2-7; 8 bases match TRBD1. This CDR3 is 14 amino acids long. V dropped 4 bases and J dropped 2; count of bases not matched to a gene: 5. Germline CDR1 reads SGHRS; CDR2 reads YFSETQ.

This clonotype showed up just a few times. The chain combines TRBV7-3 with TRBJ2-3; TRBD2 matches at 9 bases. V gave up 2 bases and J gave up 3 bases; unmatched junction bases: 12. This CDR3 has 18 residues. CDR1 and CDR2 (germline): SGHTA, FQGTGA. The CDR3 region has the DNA TGTGCCAGCAGCTTAGTCGGACCGCGGGGGGGCTTTACAGATACGCAGTATTTT. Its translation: CASSLVGPRGGFTDTQYF.

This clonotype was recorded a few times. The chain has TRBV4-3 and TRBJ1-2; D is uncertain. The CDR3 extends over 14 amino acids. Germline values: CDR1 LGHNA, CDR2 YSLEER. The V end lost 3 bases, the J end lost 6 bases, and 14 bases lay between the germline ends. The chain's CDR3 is CASSQGDRWDGYTF. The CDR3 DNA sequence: TGCGCCAGCAGCCAGGGCGACCGGTGGGATGGCTACACCTTC.

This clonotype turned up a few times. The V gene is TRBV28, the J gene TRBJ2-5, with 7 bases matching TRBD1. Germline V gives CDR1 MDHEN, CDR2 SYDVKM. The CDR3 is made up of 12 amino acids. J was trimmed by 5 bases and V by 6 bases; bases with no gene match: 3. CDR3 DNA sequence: TGTGCCAGCAGGCAGGGGGACGAGACCCAGTACTTC. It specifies CASRQGDETQYF.

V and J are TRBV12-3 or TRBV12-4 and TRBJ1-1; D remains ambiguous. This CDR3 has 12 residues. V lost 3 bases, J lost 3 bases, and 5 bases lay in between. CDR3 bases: TGTGCCAGCAGTTTCGACTACACTGAAGCTTTCTTT. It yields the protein CASSFDYTEAFF.